Given below is one TCR beta chain in context. The data were taken from a study of blood T cell repertoires in COVID-19. The protocol was immunoSEQ multiplex PCR, while the TCRdb copy is restricted to in-frame clones and leaves out a portion. The repertoire consists of some 260,000 clones, with 87% occurring once and the leading ten covering more than 5%. Germline CDR1 reads MGHRA; CDR2 reads YSYEKL. The CDR3 sequence is 19 residues long. V shed 0 bases and J 0 bases; nucleotides not matched to a gene: 7. The sequencing input was PBMCs or T cells enriched from blood (not recorded which). This chain connects TRBV4-1 to TRBJ2-3, with 12 bases matching TRBD2. The clonotype was recovered from a woman aged 25 to 39 with acute COVID-19. For the CDR3, the DNA is TGCGCCAGCAGCCAAGAAATACTAGCGGGAGGCCTTAGCACAGATACGCAGTATTTT. Its protein is CASSQEILAGGLSTDTQYF.